Here is one T cell receptor (beta chain) with its context. Its target is not known. The data originate from a study of beta chain features in type 1 diabetes. Losses at the gene ends were 4 bases for V and 1 base for J; bases not matched to a gene: 6. Looked up from germline, CDR1 is SGDLS and CDR2 is YYNGEE. This CDR3 is 18 amino acids long. Via CD45RO/CCR7/CD25/CD127/CD95/CD27, cells of the CD4+ naive, central memory, regulatory and stem cell-like memory subsets were sorted. The study, taken as a whole, reports: The study found fewer insertions and more deletions at VDJ junctions in type 1 diabetes patients. High-TCR-expressing cells could be over-represented by cDNA sequencing. Moderately but significantly shorter TCRB CDR3s were found in Type 1 diabetes patients in all four CD4+ subsets.

Expressed TCRB transcripts got sequenced, as all isolated RNA was reverse transcribed. Assay used: immunoSEQ multiplex PCR; TCRdb lists only in-frame clones, some missing. Here the sample spans hundreds of thousands of clones, around an eighth being singletons. Sequencing was performed on naive CD4+ T cells from blood. The rearrangement joins TRBV9 to TRBJ2-2, with 14 nucleotides matching TRBD2. This sequence originates from a young man with type 1 diabetes. CDR3 amino acids: CASSPRTSGGMNTGELFF. The CDR3 coding sequence is TGTGCCAGCAGCCCCAGGACTAGCGGGGGGATGAACACCGGGGAGCTGTTTTTT.